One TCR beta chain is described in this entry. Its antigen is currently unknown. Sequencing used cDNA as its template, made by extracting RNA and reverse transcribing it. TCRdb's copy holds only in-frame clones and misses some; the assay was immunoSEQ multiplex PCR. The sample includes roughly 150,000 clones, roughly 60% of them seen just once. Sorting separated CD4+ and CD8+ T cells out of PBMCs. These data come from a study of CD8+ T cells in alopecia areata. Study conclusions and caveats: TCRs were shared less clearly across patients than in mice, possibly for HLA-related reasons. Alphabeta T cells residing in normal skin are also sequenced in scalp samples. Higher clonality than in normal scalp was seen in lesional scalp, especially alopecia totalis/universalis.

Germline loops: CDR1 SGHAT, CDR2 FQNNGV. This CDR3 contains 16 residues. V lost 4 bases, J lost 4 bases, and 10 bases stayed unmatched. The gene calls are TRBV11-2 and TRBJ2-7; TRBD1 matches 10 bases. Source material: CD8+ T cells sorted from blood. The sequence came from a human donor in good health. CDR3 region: CASSSWEGQGKYEQYF. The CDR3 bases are TGTGCCAGCAGCTCGTGGGAGGGACAGGGGAAATACGAGCAGTACTTC.